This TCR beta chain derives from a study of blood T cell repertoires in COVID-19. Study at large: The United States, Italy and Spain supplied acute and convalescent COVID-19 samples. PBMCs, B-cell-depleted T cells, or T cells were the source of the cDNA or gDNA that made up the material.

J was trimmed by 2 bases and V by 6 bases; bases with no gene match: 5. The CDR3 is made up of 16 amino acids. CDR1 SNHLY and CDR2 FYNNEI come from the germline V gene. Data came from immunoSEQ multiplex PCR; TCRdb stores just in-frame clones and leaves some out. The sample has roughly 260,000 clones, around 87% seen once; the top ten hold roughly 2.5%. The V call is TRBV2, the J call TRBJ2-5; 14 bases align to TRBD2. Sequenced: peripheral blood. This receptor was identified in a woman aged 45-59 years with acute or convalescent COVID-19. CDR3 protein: CASRDRTSGRQETQYF. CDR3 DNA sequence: TGTGCCAGCAGGGACCGGACTAGCGGGAGGCAAGAGACCCAGTACTTC. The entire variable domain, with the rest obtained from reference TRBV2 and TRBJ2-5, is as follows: EPEVTQTPSHQVTQMGQEVILRCVPISNHLYFYWYRQILGQKVEFLVSFYNNEISEKSEIFDDQFSVERPDGSNFTLKIRSTKLEDSAMYFCASRDRTSGRQETQYFGPGTRLLVL.